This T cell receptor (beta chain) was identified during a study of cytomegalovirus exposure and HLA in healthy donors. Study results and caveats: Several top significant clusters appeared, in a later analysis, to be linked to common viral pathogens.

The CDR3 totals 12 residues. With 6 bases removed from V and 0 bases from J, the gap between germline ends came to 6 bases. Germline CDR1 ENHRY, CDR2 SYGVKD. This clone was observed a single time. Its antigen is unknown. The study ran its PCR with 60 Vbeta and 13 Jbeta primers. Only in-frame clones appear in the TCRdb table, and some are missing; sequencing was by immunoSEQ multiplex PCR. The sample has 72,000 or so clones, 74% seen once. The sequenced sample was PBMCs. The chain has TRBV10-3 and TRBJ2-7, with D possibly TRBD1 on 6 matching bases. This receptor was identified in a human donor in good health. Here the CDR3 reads CAIRDSSYEQYF. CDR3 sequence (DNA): TGTGCCATCAGGGACAGCTCCTACGAGCAGTACTTC.